Following are 32 T cell receptor beta chains from one sample sequenced in a study of cytomegalovirus exposure and HLA in healthy donors. Repertoires were generated with immunoSEQ multiplex PCR, while TCRdb's copy carries only in-frame clones and drops some. This repertoire shows under 200,000 clones, 80% to 90% found once; its top ten account for about 5.8%. The sample consisted of PBMCs. The source is a woman younger than 45 in good health and CMV-seronegative.

This chain connects TRBV11-2 to TRBJ2-2, with 11 bases lining up with TRBD1. Looked up from germline, CDR1 is SGHAT and CDR2 is FQNNGV. This CDR3 is built from 14 residues. V was pared by 7 bases and J by 7 bases, with 5 bases of the junction left unmatched. CDR3 nucleotide sequence: TGTGCCAGCAAGGACAGGGGGCGCGTCGGGGAGCTGTTTTTT. Translation gives CASKDRGRVGELFF.

V and J are TRBV9 and TRBJ1-2; 10 bases align to TRBD1. The germline V gene has CDR1 SGDLS and CDR2 YYNGEE. Trimming cost V 0 bases and J 3 bases; bases outside gene matches: 11. The CDR3 is 18 residues long. The CDR3 loop is CASSVAVTGGGVDYGYTF. CDR3 in DNA: TGTGCCAGCAGCGTAGCTGTGACAGGGGGCGGTGTGGACTATGGCTACACCTTC.

The genes are TRBV15 and TRBJ1-4, with D unclear. The germline gives CDR1 LNHNV, CDR2 YYDKDF (reference sequence). Trimming removed 4 bases from V and 5 bases from J, with 8 bases in between. The CDR3 is 13 residues long. The CDR3 here is CATSTVRNEKLFF. The CDR3 DNA reads as TGTGCCACCAGCACAGTGAGGAATGAAAAACTGTTTTTT. Full variable domain (remainder filled in from reference TRBV15 and TRBJ1-4): DAMVIQNPRYQVTQFGKPVTLSCSQTLNHNVMYWYQQKSSQAPKLLFHYYDKDFNNEADTPDNFQSRRPNTSFCFLDIRSPGLGDTAMYLCATSTVRNEKLFFGSGTQLSVL.

This rearrangement joins TRBV18 to TRBJ1-4; 9 nucleotides match TRBD1. V shed 2 bases and J 0 bases; nucleotides not matched to a gene: 13. Germline V gene data show CDR1 as KGHSH and CDR2 as LQKENI. The CDR3 spans 20 residues. CDR3 sequence: CASSPYGQGTTIATNEKLFF. The CDR3, as DNA: TGTGCCAGCTCACCATACGGACAGGGGACAACTATTGCAACTAATGAAAAACTGTTTTTT.

This chain joins TRBV27 and TRBJ2-5; the D is unclear. Germline lookup yields CDR1 MNHEY and CDR2 SMNVEV (reference sequence). The CDR3 extends over 14 amino acids. V gave up 3 bases and J gave up 2 bases, with 10 bases separating them. The CDR3 DNA is TGTGCCAGCAGTTTTATCGGCCCACAAGAGACCCAGTACTTC. Protein product: CASSFIGPQETQYF.

The chain has TRBV29-1 and TRBJ2-7; D is ambiguous. The length of the CDR3 is 15 residues. V was clipped by 5 bases and J by 0 bases, with 17 bases between them. CDR1 SQVTM and CDR2 ANQGSEA come from the germline V gene. The CDR3 loop reads CSVILPIAGSYEQYF. In DNA, the CDR3 is TGCAGCGTTATACTTCCAATTGCTGGCTCCTACGAGCAGTACTTC.

This clone was recorded only once. The J gene is TRBJ1-2, the V gene TRBV6-5; D might be TRBD1 (5 bases). CDR1 is MNHEY, CDR2 SVGAGI, per germline. CDR3 length: 14 amino acids. The V and J ends lost 7 bases and 4 bases respectively, with 16 bases between them. CDR3 sequence (DNA): TGTGCCAGCAACGCCCGGGGGGGTGGCTATGGCTACACCTTC. It encodes CASNARGGGYGYTF.

The chain carries TRBV7-3 and TRBJ1-1; possible D gene TRBD1, 6 bases. V shed 2 bases and J shed 6 bases, with 10 bases lying between them. The CDR3 is 13 amino acids. Germline assignment: CDR1 SGHTA and CDR2 FQGTGA. CDR3 sequence (DNA): TGTGCCAGCAGCTTAGGGGGCCACGCTGAAGCTTTCTTT. It translates to CASSLGGHAEAFF.

The gene calls are TRBV29-1 and TRBJ1-2; 7 bases match TRBD1. CDR3 length: 14 amino acids. Unmatched junction bases numbered 12, after V lost 4 bases and J lost 7 bases. Per the germline V gene, CDR1 is SQVTM and CDR2 is ANQGSEA. CDR3 nucleotides: TGCAGCGTTGGATTTTCCGGGACAGTATTTGGCTACACCTTC. As protein: CSVGFSGTVFGYTF. The whole variable domain, remainder taken from reference TRBV29-1 and TRBJ1-2, is SAVISQKPSRDICQRGTSLTIQCQVDSQVTMMFWYRQQPGQSLTLIATANQGSEATYESGFVIDKFPISRPNLTFSTLTVSNMSPEDSSIYLCSVGFSGTVFGYTFGSGTRLTVV.

The chain carries TRBV27 and TRBJ2-7; D is tentatively TRBD1 or TRBD2 (5 bases each). V lost 3 bases and J 2 bases, leaving 8 bases between the germline ends. The germline CDR1 and CDR2 sequences are MNHEY and SMNVEV (reference sequence). This CDR3 region has 13 residues. CDR3 in amino acids: CASSFGATYEQYF. The CDR3 DNA sequence: TGTGCCAGCAGTTTCGGGGCCACCTACGAGCAGTACTTC.

The rearrangement joins TRBV7-8 to TRBJ1-6, with 7 bases lining up with TRBD1. The CDR3 has 17 residues. With 1 base clipped from V and 14 bases from J, the junction kept 17 bases outside the gene matches. The germline CDR1 and CDR2 sequences are SGHVS and FQNEAQ. The CDR3 is CASSLVLSATGTTTLHF. CDR3 DNA sequence: TGTGCCAGCAGCTTAGTCCTATCCGCGACAGGGACCACTACCCTCCACTTT.

The rearrangement links TRBV6-5 to TRBJ1-6; 8 nucleotides agree with TRBD1. CDR1 is MNHEY and CDR2 is SVGAGI in the germline V gene. The V gene end was trimmed by 0 bases and the J gene end by 10 bases; junction bases not matched to a gene: 5. The CDR3 contains 15 residues. The CDR3 here is CASSYSAGGGSPLHF. The CDR3 nucleotides are TGTGCCAGCAGTTACTCCGCAGGGGGCGGGTCACCCCTCCACTTT.

This clone appeared once. V gene TRBV2 combines with J gene TRBJ1-3; tentative D call: TRBD1 (5 bases). The CDR3 is 14 residues long. Germline CDR1 SNHLY, CDR2 FYNNEI. V lost 5 bases, J lost 0 bases, and 8 bases lay in between. The CDR3 here is CASSSQGSGNTIYF. Here the CDR3 DNA reads TGTGCCAGCAGTTCCCAGGGCTCTGGAAACACCATATATTTT.

The J gene is TRBJ2-3, the V gene TRBV15, with 8 bases that match TRBD1. Germline-derived CDR1 and CDR2 are LNHNV and YYDKDF (reference sequence). The CDR3 covers 16 residues. The ends lost 0 bases at V and 4 bases at J; junction bases unmatched: 6. In nucleotides, the CDR3 is TGTGCCACCAGCAGAGATGGACAGGGAAACCCAGATACGCAGTATTTT. Translating it yields CATSRDGQGNPDTQYF.

J is TRBJ2-3 and V is TRBV2; 7 bases agree with TRBD2. The germline V gene has CDR1 SNHLY and CDR2 FYNNEI. CDR3 length: 15 residues. J was trimmed by 0 bases and V by 4 bases; bases with no gene match: 4. CDR3 in DNA: TGTGCCAGCAGTGCCGGGGGACTAAGCACAGATACGCAGTATTTT. It encodes CASSAGGLSTDTQYF.

The chain employs TRBV27 and TRBJ2-7, with TRBD2 matching over 11 bases. The length of the CDR3 is 15 residues. The V and J ends lost 5 bases and 5 bases, in that order; junction bases with no gene match: 8. The germline CDR1 and CDR2 sequences are MNHEY and SMNVEV (reference sequence). The chain's CDR3 is CASSIHSGGAHEQYF. The CDR3 DNA sequence: TGTGCCAGCAGTATACATAGCGGGGGGGCCCACGAGCAGTACTTC.

The chain carries TRBV11-2 and TRBJ2-5, with D uncertain. The V and J ends lost 5 bases and 4 bases respectively, with 14 bases between them. Germline V lookup: CDR1 SGHAT, CDR2 FQNNGV. The CDR3 sequence is 14 residues long. For the CDR3, the DNA is TGTGCCAGCAGCGAGAGTTCGGTTGCAGAGACCCAGTACTTC. Protein sequence: CASSESSVAETQYF.

V usage is TRBV5-1 and J usage is TRBJ1-2; tentatively, D is TRBD1 (5 bases). The length of the CDR3 is 13 residues. CDR1 is SGHRS and CDR2 is YFSETQ in the germline V gene. With 0 bases removed from V and 4 bases from J, the gap between germline ends came to 7 bases. The CDR3 is CASSLADSYGYTF. CDR3 sequence (DNA): TGCGCCAGCAGCTTGGCCGACAGCTATGGCTACACCTTC.

The V and J genes are TRBV6-1 and TRBJ1-5; D might be TRBD1 (5 bases). Trimming took 4 bases from V and 2 from J, leaving 6 bases between them. Looked up from germline, CDR1 is MNHNS and CDR2 is SASEGT. CDR3 length: 13 amino acids. The CDR3 spells CASSGQRNQPQHF. CDR3 in DNA: TGTGCCAGCAGTGGACAGCGCAATCAGCCCCAGCATTTT.

The V call is TRBV11-2, the J call TRBJ2-3, with TRBD1 matching 11 bases. This CDR3 contains 16 residues. V gave up 1 base and J gave up 6 bases; unmatched junction bases: 6. Germline V gives CDR1 SGHAT, CDR2 FQNNGV. The CDR3 DNA reads TGTGCCAGCAGCTTAGGGACAGGGGGCGAGGGGGATACGCAGTATTTT. Its translation is CASSLGTGGEGDTQYF. Full variable domain (missing parts from reference TRBV11-2 and TRBJ2-3): EAGVAQSPRYKIIEKRQSVAFWCNPISGHATLYWYQQILGQGPKLLIQFQNNGVVDDSQLPKDRFSAERLKGVDSTLKIQPAKLEDSAVYLCASSLGTGGEGDTQYFGPGTRLTVL.

CDR3 nucleotide sequence: TGTGCCAGCAGTTACTCTTGGGACAGCTACAATGAGCAGTTCTTC. Translated, it gives CASSYSWDSYNEQFF. This rearrangement joins TRBV6-5 to TRBJ2-1, with TRBD1 matching over 7 bases. Germline-derived CDR1 and CDR2 are MNHEY and SVGAGI. CDR3 length: 15 amino acids. The J segment lost 3 bases and the V segment lost 0 bases, leaving 2 bases of the junction unmatched.

V usage is TRBV6-1 and J usage is TRBJ2-7; no firm D call. Germline assignment: CDR1 MNHNS and CDR2 SASEGT. The CDR3 spans 15 residues. Trimming left V 4 bases short and J 6 bases short, with 19 bases between. The CDR3 nucleotides are TGTGCCAGCAGTGGTAGGCGACCCCCTGTTTTCGAGCAGTACTTC. It translates to CASSGRRPPVFEQYF.

This chain joins TRBV28 and TRBJ2-1; D may match TRBD1 or TRBD2 (5 bases each). V shed 2 bases and J shed 5 bases, with 7 bases lying between them. Germline-derived CDR1 and CDR2 are MDHEN and SYDVKM. The CDR3 contains 13 residues. In DNA, the CDR3 is TGTGCCAGCAGTTTAGGGGGAGACAATGAGCAGTTCTTC. Amino acid sequence: CASSLGGDNEQFF.

The chain's CDR3 is CASSSGQGYGYTF. Here the CDR3 DNA reads TGTGCCAGCAGTTCGGGACAGGGCTATGGCTACACCTTC. V gene TRBV28 combines with J gene TRBJ1-2; 9 nucleotides align to TRBD1. This CDR3 has 13 amino acids. CDR1 MDHEN and CDR2 SYDVKM come from the germline V gene. V trimming: 4 bases; J trimming: 4 bases; junction bases outside the gene matches: 1.

The chain employs TRBV27 and TRBJ2-3; D may be TRBD2 (6 bases). Germline V gene data show CDR1 as MNHEY and CDR2 as SMNVEV (reference sequence). The CDR3 runs 15 residues. V was cut by 5 bases and J by 0 bases, with 12 bases left in between. This chain's CDR3 is CASSRGTFSTDTQYF. The CDR3 region has the DNA TGTGCCAGCAGTCGTGGGACTTTTAGCACAGATACGCAGTATTTT.

The chain links TRBV18 to TRBJ1-5; D is unresolved. Germline V gene data show CDR1 as KGHSH and CDR2 as LQKENI. The CDR3 is made up of 14 amino acids. V lost 5 bases, J lost 3 bases, and 11 bases lay in between. The CDR3, as DNA: TGTGCCAGCTCAACCAGAAACTCCAATCAGCCCCAGCATTTT. Its translation is CASSTRNSNQPQHF.

V usage is TRBV9 and J usage is TRBJ2-2; 9 bases are shared with TRBD2. With 0 bases clipped from V and 0 bases from J, the junction kept 0 bases outside the gene matches. Germline values: CDR1 SGDLS, CDR2 YYNGEE. This CDR3 has 16 residues. The CDR3 DNA is TGTGCCAGCAGCGTAGGCGGGGGGGCGAACACCGGGGAGCTGTTTTTT. Amino acids: CASSVGGGANTGELFF.

J is TRBJ2-4 and V is TRBV13; 8 bases are a match to TRBD1. Germline V gives CDR1 PRHDT, CDR2 FYEKMQ (reference sequence). The CDR3 extends over 16 amino acids. Trimming cost V 4 bases and J 0 bases; bases outside gene matches: 5. CDR3 sequence reads: CASSSRQGLAKNIQYF. The CDR3, as DNA: TGTGCCAGCAGCTCCCGACAGGGGCTAGCCAAAAACATTCAGTACTTC.

The chain has TRBV7-6 and TRBJ2-5; D unclear. V dropped 5 bases and J dropped 5 bases, with 12 bases sitting between them. The CDR3 length is 13 residues. The germline V gene encodes CDR1 SGHVS and CDR2 FNYEAQ. The CDR3 region has the DNA TGTGCCAGCAGCCCCGAGGTTAGGGAGACCCAGTACTTC. Amino acid sequence: CASSPEVRETQYF.

The chain joins TRBV9 to TRBJ2-7; 7 bases map to TRBD1. Per germline, CDR1 SGDLS and CDR2 YYNGEE. V lost 4 bases to trimming and J lost 3 bases; unmatched junction nucleotides: 7. The CDR3 extends over 14 amino acids. The CDR3 DNA follows: TGTGCCAGCAGCTCCGGACAGGCGAACTACGAGCAGTACTTC. Amino acid sequence: CASSSGQANYEQYF.

The chain has TRBV27 and TRBJ2-3, with D tentatively TRBD1 or TRBD2 (5 bases each). Trimming pared 7 bases from V and 7 bases from J, leaving 12 bases between. The CDR3 loop spans 12 amino acids. Germline V gives CDR1 MNHEY, CDR2 SMNVEV (reference sequence). DNA for the CDR3: TGTGCCAGCAAAGGGACGGATAATACGCAGTATTTT. Translation gives CASKGTDNTQYF.

The V gene is TRBV5-5, the J gene TRBJ1-2; TRBD1 aligns across 9 bases. CDR1 and CDR2 from the germline V gene are SGHKS and YYEKEE (reference sequence). The CDR3 is 14 amino acids. J lost 4 bases, V lost 4 bases, and 5 bases had no gene match. This CDR3 is CASSPGQGPYGYTF. The DNA for the CDR3 is TGTGCCAGCAGCCCGGGACAGGGCCCCTATGGCTACACCTTC.